One T cell receptor beta chain is described in this entry. The data originate from a study of blood T cell repertoires in COVID-19. As for the study in general: COVID-19 samples from acute and convalescent phases originated in the United States, Italy and Spain. T cells, B-cell-depleted T cells, or PBMCs provided the cDNA or gDNA that served as material.

Trimming took off 6 bases at V and 3 bases at J, with 11 bases between the two ends. This CDR3 is built from 13 residues. In germline, CDR1 is MDHEN, CDR2 SYDVKM. In the authors' methods: From reference gene primer amplification, estimates of nucleated cell counts were derived. Sequencing used immunoSEQ multiplex PCR; TCRdb keeps in-frame clones, though not all of them. The V and J calls and clone size are taken from that table; D and trimming were inferred from the DNA. This sample has under 200,000 clones, with approximately 90% found just once. The sequence came from a man over 45 with acute or convalescent COVID-19. V is TRBV28 and J is TRBJ1-2; a weak D match, TRBD1 (5 bases). The sequenced sample consisted of peripheral blood. The CDR3 DNA reads TGTGCCAGCAGCTGGGGCGTAGACTATGGCTACACCTTC. It yields the protein CASSWGVDYGYTF.